This T cell receptor beta chain was found in a study of shared clonotypes between healthy human individuals (dated by TCRdb to between 2020 and 2021). Background on the whole study: The cohort comprised two women and a few men aged 18 to 49 years. For each donor, CD4 naive and CD4 memory were each run on three plates, CD8 naive on two plates, and CD8 memory on one plate. Between about 0.94 and 10 billion PBMCs per donor were obtained by leukapheresis. Blood TCR repertoires of a handful of healthy adults were deeply sequenced to estimate repertoire size and the extent of clonotype sharing between individuals. To increase sequencing depth and limit assay-specific biases, different laboratories used diverse techniques to prepare libraries and sequence TCR repertoires.

The donors were healthy, HIV-negative adults who had no recently reported acute infections or vaccinations. All donors were Caucasian adults living in Nashville, Tennessee, USA. CD4+ T cells were enriched through magnetic negative selection, after which naive cells were positively selected on CD45RA and the remaining negative fraction served as the memory subset. Blood was obtained by leukapheresis, after which PBMCs were separated by Ficoll-Histopaque density gradient centrifugation and cryopreserved in liquid nitrogen vapor phase. Purity and quantity of every magnetically sorted T cell population were checked by analytical flow cytometry. Genomic DNA was isolated from each sorted fraction and quantified by UV absorbance on a Nanodrop 2000c. Using the deep immunoSEQ assay, multiplex PCR amplified TCR CDR3 regions from genomic DNA. Genomic DNA extracted from each cell subset was distributed evenly over all wells of several immunoSEQ 96-well plates, and each plate served as one replicate. For sorted subsets, each replicate PCR was loaded with about 0.2 ug genomic DNA, equivalent to about 30,000 T cell genomes. Purified libraries were quantified with a Qubit 3.0 fluorometer, sized on a Bioanalyzer 2100, and re-quantified with the KAPA Library Quantification kit. A separate single-read 150-cycle Illumina NextSeq 550 flow cell was used to sequence each immunoSEQ 96-well plate. In the original analysis: Because the immunoSEQ output included only junctional sequences and no quality scores, the filtering could not be the same as the filtering used for full-length reads. To assign V/J genes and CDR3, sequences were annotated against IMGT germline references using PyIR, a Python wrapper for IgBLAST v1.9. Reads were filtered out if the reads had weak V/J assignments (E-value above 1e-6), no CDR3, stop codons, out-of-frame junctions, or ambiguous translated residues. A V3J clonotype was defined by an identical inferred V gene, J gene, and CDR3 amino acid sequence. Percentage overlap between repertoires was computed as shared unique clonotypes divided by the size of the smaller repertoire. RTK rarefaction, the Chao1 estimator, and Recon v2.1 estimates of unobserved clonotypes were used to assess repertoire richness. Generation probabilities for all TCRbeta clonotypes obtained by the gDNA method from a few donors were computed using OLGA. The table was pulled from immuneACCESS by TCRdb, which kept in-frame rearrangements only. Such tables lose some clones; where checked, under half of the loss comes from unresolved V genes, and the rest has no known cause. V, J and clone size derive from that table, while D and trimming were established from the DNA sequence. The sample table holds about 1 million clones, of which around four fifths were seen once. The ten biggest clones cover about 1.4% of the sample.

The germline V gene encodes CDR1 GTSNPN and CDR2 SVGIG (reference sequence). Trimming takes 3 bases off V and 10 bases off J; junction bases not matched to a gene: 13. The CDR3 holds 16 amino acids from the cysteine to the phenylalanine. Left in the record is the CDR3 DNA by itself, 48 bases read in frame from the first base. On this clone: The antigen this receptor binds is unknown. Per-base quality was not reported, and no clone a single base away is much larger than it.

What the research found in general, with its limitations: Clonotypes shared by all four sorted-subset donors showed higher generation probabilities than non-shared clonotypes. Sampling was limited to blood, and TCR repertoires in tissue likely differ from TCR repertoires in blood. Rarefaction of sorted-subset datasets indicated incomplete sequencing despite the large sequencing depth. Because the study included only a small number of donors, the genetic and exposure-history diversity represented was limited. Pairwise subsampling led to the expectation that sequencing depth would affect the degree of clonotype sharing among donors. Across four donors, approximately 4.9% of naive CD4, over 3% of naive CD8, around 2.1% of memory CD4, and approximately 0.4% of memory CD8 clonotypes were shared. Estimated clonotype richness was generally larger for naive than for memory subsets.

Sequences were obtained from memory CD4+ T cells sorted from blood. The intended sense of this specimen's cell subset or site label: CD45RA-negative fraction. The V and J genes are TRBV30 and TRBJ1-6, and TRBD1 aligns with 9 junction nucleotides. The TCR sequence derives from a man aged 18 to 29 in good health. CDR3 loop: CAWSHRGGTGRSPLHF. The nucleotide sequence is TGTGCCTGGAGCCACAGGGGGGGGACAGGGCGGTCACCCCTCCACTTT.